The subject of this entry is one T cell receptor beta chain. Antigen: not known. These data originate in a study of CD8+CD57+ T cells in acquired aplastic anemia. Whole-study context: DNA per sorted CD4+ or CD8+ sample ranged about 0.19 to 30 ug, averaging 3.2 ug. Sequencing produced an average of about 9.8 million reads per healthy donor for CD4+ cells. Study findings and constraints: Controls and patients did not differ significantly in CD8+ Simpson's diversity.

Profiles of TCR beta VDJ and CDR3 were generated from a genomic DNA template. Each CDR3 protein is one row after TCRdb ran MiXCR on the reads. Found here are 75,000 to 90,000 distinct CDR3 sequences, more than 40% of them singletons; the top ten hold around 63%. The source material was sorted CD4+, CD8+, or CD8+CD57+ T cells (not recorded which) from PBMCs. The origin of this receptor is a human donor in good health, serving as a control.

CDR3: CATSETSVQETQYF. The DNA of the CDR3 is TGTGCCACCAGTGAGACTAGCGTACAAGAGACCCAGTACTTC. The chain couples TRBV24-1 to TRBJ2-5; 8 positions agree with TRBD2. V shed 4 bases and J 2 bases; nucleotides not matched to a gene: 2. Germline CDR1 KGHDR, CDR2 SFDVKD. This CDR3 region has 14 residues.